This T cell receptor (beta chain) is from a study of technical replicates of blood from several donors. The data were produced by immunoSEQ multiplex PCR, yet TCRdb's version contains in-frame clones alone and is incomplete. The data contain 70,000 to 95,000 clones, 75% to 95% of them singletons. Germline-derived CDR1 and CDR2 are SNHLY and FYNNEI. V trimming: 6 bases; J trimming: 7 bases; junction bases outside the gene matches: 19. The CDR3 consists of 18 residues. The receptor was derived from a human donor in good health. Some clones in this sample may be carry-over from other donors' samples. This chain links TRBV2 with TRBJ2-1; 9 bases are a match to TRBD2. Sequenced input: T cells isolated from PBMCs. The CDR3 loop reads CASRPVYFTGLALNEQFF. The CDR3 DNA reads TGTGCCAGCAGACCTGTATACTTTACGGGACTAGCTTTGAATGAGCAGTTCTTC.